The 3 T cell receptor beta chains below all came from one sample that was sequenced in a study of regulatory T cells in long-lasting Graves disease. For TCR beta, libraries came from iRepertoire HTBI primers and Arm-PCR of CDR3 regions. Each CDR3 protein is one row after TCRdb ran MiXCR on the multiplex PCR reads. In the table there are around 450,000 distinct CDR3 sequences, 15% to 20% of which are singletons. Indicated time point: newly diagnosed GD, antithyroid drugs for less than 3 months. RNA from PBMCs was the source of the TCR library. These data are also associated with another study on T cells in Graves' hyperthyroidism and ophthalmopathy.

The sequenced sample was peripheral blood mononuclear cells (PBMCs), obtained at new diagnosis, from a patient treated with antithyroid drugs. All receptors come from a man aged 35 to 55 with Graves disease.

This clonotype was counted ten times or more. For the CDR3, the DNA is TGTGCCAGCAGCCCAAGCGGGAGAGACACCGGGGAGCTGTTTTTT. This gives the protein CASSPSGRDTGELFF. The genes are TRBV7-8 and TRBJ2-2; the match to TRBD2 covers 8 bases. V lost 5 bases to trimming and J lost 3 bases; unmatched junction nucleotides: 5. The germline V gene has CDR1 SGHVS and CDR2 FQNEAQ. The CDR3 loop spans 15 amino acids.

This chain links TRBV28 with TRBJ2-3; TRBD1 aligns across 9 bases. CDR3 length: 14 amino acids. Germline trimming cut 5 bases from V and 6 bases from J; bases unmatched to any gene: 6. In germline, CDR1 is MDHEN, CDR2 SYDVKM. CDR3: CASSKGQGRDTQYF. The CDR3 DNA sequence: TGTGCCAGCAGTAAGGGACAGGGAAGGGATACGCAGTATTTT.

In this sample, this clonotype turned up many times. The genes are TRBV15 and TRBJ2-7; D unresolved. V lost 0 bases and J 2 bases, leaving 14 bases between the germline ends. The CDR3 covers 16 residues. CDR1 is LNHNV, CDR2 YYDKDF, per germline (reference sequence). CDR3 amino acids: CATSRDKGSHPYEQYF. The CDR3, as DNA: TGTGCCACCAGCAGAGATAAGGGATCCCACCCCTACGAGCAGTACTTC.